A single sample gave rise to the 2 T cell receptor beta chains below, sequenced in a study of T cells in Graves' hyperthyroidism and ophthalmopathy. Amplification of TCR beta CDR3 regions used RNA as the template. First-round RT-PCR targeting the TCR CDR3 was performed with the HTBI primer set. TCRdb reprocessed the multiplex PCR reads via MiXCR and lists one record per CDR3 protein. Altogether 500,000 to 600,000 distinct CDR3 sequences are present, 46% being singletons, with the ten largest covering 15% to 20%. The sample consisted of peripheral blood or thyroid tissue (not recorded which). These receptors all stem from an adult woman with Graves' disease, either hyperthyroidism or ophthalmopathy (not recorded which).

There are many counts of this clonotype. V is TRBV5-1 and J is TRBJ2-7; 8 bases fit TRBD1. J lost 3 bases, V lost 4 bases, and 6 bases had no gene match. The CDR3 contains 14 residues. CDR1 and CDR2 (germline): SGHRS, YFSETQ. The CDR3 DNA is TGCGCCAGCAGCGGACAGGGAATTATCTACGAGCAGTACTTC. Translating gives CASSGQGIIYEQYF.

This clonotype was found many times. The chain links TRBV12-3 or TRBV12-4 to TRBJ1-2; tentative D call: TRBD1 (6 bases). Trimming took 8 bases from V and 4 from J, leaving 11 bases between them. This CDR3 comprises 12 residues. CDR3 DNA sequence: TGTGCCAGCGGGGACAACAGCTATGGCTACACCTTC. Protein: CASGDNSYGYTF.